The text below deals with one T cell receptor (beta chain). Its antigen is currently unknown. This entry belongs to a study of cytomegalovirus exposure and HLA in healthy donors. Study-level points and caveats: Researchers reported in a later analysis that common viral pathogens appeared linked to several top clusters.

Between the trimmed V and J ends, which lost 5 bases and 3 bases, there was a span of 13 bases. The germline CDR1 and CDR2 sequences are SGHTA and FQGNSA. The CDR3 has 14 residues. Donors in the study were healthy people who gave bone marrow. PCR amplification relied on 60 Vbeta primers (plus 13 Jbeta primers). Only in-frame clones appear in the TCRdb table, and some are missing; sequencing was by immunoSEQ multiplex PCR. The data contain a few hundred thousand clones, about three quarters of them singletons. The genes are TRBV7-2 and TRBJ1-2; maybe TRBD1 (6 bases). This receptor was obtained from a young man in good health and CMV-seronegative. The sequenced material came from PBMCs. The CDR3 bases are TGTGCCAGCAGCCCAACAGGGATGGACTATGGCTACACCTTC. Protein product: CASSPTGMDYGYTF.